The sequence of this T cell receptor beta chain was determined in a study of sequential checkpoint blockade in melanoma. On the study more broadly: Under 25 patients had tumor biopsies before treatment and at week 13.

This sample's treatment: randomized to nivolumab then ipilimumab (arm A) or the reverse (arm B). DNA-damaging chemotherapy had not been given to any patient beforehand. V was trimmed by 5 bases and J by 4 bases, leaving 14 bases between them. The CDR3 consists of 14 residues. Germline V CDR1 and CDR2: MNHGY, SAAAGT. Profiled with immunoSEQ multiplex PCR; TCRdb holds only in-frame clones, not every one. The sample contains some 7,000 clones, around 22% of which appear only once. By proportion, this clone is medium-sized. The genes are TRBV6-8 and TRBJ2-5; D possibly uses TRBD1 or TRBD2 (5 bases each). The sequences come from tumor tissue (inferred from file names), collected from a patient given nivolumab and ipilimumab in sequence. This receptor was obtained from a human donor with melanoma. The CDR3 reads CASSPWDLGETQYF. The CDR3 DNA sequence: TGTGCCAGCAGTCCGTGGGACCTGGGAGAGACCCAGTACTTC.